This TCR beta chain comes out of a study of blood T cell repertoires in COVID-19. Under the authors' procedure: How many nucleated cells were present was estimated from reference gene primer amplification. Using immunoSEQ multiplex PCR, the repertoire was profiled, and TCRdb retains in-frame clones only, with some absent. That table is the source of V, J and clone size, and D and trimming were worked out from the DNA. Of roughly 70,000 clones in the sample, around 90% were seen once. In germline, CDR1 is SNHLY, CDR2 FYNNEI. J lost 9 bases, V lost 4 bases, and 5 bases had no gene match. The CDR3 spans 13 residues.

The sequence was obtained from a human donor with active COVID-19. The donor label of this sample is uncertain. The chain uses TRBV2 and TRBJ2-4, with TRBD1 identical over 8 bases. The specimen was peripheral blood. In DNA form, the CDR3 reads TGTGCCAGCAGTGCCCAGGGGGCCTTCATTCAGTACTTC. Its protein product is CASSAQGAFIQYF.